These 27 T cell receptor beta chains were sequenced from one sample in a study of cytomegalovirus exposure and HLA in healthy donors. The PCR ran on 60 Vbeta and 13 Jbeta primers. The repertoire was sequenced with immunoSEQ multiplex PCR; TCRdb's copy has only in-frame clones and lacks some. The sample holds around 140,000 clones, around 86% seen once. The specimen sequenced was PBMCs. The receptors stem from a woman aged 45-60 years in good health and CMV-seropositive.

The rearrangement links TRBV30 to TRBJ1-2; possible D gene TRBD1, 6 bases. Trimming shortened V by 2 bases and J by 4 bases, and 14 bases separated the two germline ends. CDR1 and CDR2 (germline): GTSNPN, SVGIG (reference sequence). This CDR3 is built from 14 residues. The chain's CDR3 is CAWSTGQYSYGYTF. The CDR3 DNA follows: TGTGCCTGGAGTACCGGACAGTACAGCTATGGCTACACCTTC.

This rearrangement joins TRBV10-1 to TRBJ2-7; no reliable D call. Germline values: CDR1 WNHNN, CDR2 SYGVQD (reference sequence). This CDR3 is built from 12 residues. Deletions cut 2 bases from V and 4 bases from J, with 6 bases between. DNA of the CDR3: TGCGCCAGCAGTGAGAACTTATACGAGCAGTACTTC. Translating gives CASSENLYEQYF.

The gene calls are TRBV5-1 and TRBJ2-5, with a weak D call TRBD1 (6 bases). CDR3 size: 14 residues. In germline, CDR1 is SGHRS, CDR2 YFSETQ. V lost 0 bases and J lost 3, with 9 bases in between. Written as DNA, the CDR3 is TGCGCCAGCAGCTTGGGGGCAGGGGAAGAGACCCAGTACTTC. This codes for CASSLGAGEETQYF.

This clone was seen a few times. As DNA, the CDR3 is TGCAGCGTTCTCCGGGGACTCACCGGGGAGCTGTTTTTT. Amino acids: CSVLRGLTGELFF. The chain has TRBV29-1 and TRBJ2-2, with D perhaps TRBD2 (6 bases). The V end was cut by 5 bases, the J end by 4 bases, with 11 bases between. CDR1 and CDR2 from the germline V gene are SQVTM and ANQGSEA. The CDR3 extends over 13 amino acids.

This clone was seen just once. This chain joins TRBV7-9 and TRBJ2-4; D possibly corresponds to TRBD2 (7 bases). The germline V gene encodes CDR1 SEHNR and CDR2 FQNEAQ (reference sequence). The V end was cut by 5 bases, the J end by 8 bases, with 16 bases between. The CDR3 consists of 14 residues. This chain's CDR3 is CASSLGGGEDIQYF. CDR3 sequence (DNA): TGTGCCAGCAGCCTAGGGGGAGGGGAGGACATTCAGTACTTC.

V is TRBV20-1 and J is TRBJ1-2, with D maybe TRBD1 (6 bases). The CDR3 totals 10 residues. CDR1 and CDR2 from the germline V gene are DFQATT and SNEGSKA (reference sequence). V was clipped by 7 bases and J by 6 bases, with 9 bases between them. The CDR3 nucleotides read TGCAGTGTTCAGGGGAATGGCTACACCTTC. It yields the protein CSVQGNGYTF.

This clone appeared once. J is TRBJ2-3 and V is TRBV6-1; 7 nucleotides line up with TRBD2. The CDR3 covers 17 residues. The germline CDR1 and CDR2 sequences are MNHNS and SASEGT. V gave up 2 bases and J gave up 3 bases; unmatched junction bases: 11. CDR3 loop: CASSEIRSGSGTDTQYF. DNA for the CDR3: TGTGCCAGCAGTGAAATCCGTTCAGGTAGCGGGACAGATACGCAGTATTTT.

This rearrangement joins TRBV30 to TRBJ2-5, with D perhaps TRBD1 (6 bases). The CDR3 length is 13 residues. Germline CDR1 is GTSNPN and CDR2 is SVGIG (reference sequence). Trimming pared 2 bases from V and 5 bases from J, leaving 12 bases between. The CDR3 nucleotides read TGTGCCTGGAGTCTTGACACAGGGGAGACCCAGTACTTC. It specifies CAWSLDTGETQYF. The full variable domain, in which reference TRBV30 and TRBJ2-5 provide the parts outside the CDR3, is SQTIHQWPATLVQPVGSPLSLECTVEGTSNPNLYWYRQAAGRGLQLLFYSVGIGQISSEVPQNLSASRPQDRQFILSSKKLLLSDSGFYLCAWSLDTGETQYFGPGTRLLVL.

The chain has TRBV19 and TRBJ2-7; D ambiguous. Germline assignment: CDR1 LNHDA and CDR2 SQIVND (reference sequence). The CDR3 runs to 13 residues. V was clipped by 5 bases and J by 12 bases, with 20 bases between them. CDR3 loop: CASSPTDASGRYF. The CDR3 DNA is TGTGCCAGTAGTCCCACCGACGCCTCAGGTCGGTACTTC. The complete variable domain, with remaining parts taken from reference TRBV19 and TRBJ2-7, reads DGGITQSPKYLFRKEGQNVTLSCEQNLNHDAMYWYRQDPGQGLRLIYYSQIVNDFQKGDIAEGYSVSREKKESFPLTVTSAQKNPTAFYLCASSPTDASGRYFGPGTRLTVT.

V is TRBV7-9 and J is TRBJ1-2; D may be TRBD1 (5 bases). V shed 3 bases and J shed 4 bases, with 9 bases lying between them. Germline V gene lookup returns CDR1 SEHNR and CDR2 FQNEAQ (reference sequence). There are 13 residues in the CDR3. The DNA for the CDR3 is TGTGCCAGCAGCTTCAGGGACTCCTATGGCTACACCTTC. This sequence encodes CASSFRDSYGYTF.

The chain has TRBV6-5 and TRBJ1-1, with D unresolved. V was trimmed by 2 bases and J by 3 bases, leaving 7 bases between them. This CDR3 has 13 amino acids. CDR1 and CDR2 from the germline V gene are MNHEY and SVGAGI. The CDR3 protein is CASSYTFDTEAFF. Written as DNA, the CDR3 is TGTGCCAGCAGTTACACATTCGACACTGAAGCTTTCTTT.

The V call is TRBV28, the J call TRBJ1-5, with a possible D match to TRBD1 (5 bases). There are 15 residues in the CDR3. Trimming removed 5 bases at V and 4 bases at J, with 15 bases between. Germline CDR1 reads MDHEN; CDR2 reads SYDVKM. The CDR3 is CASSPPGGQNQPQHF. The CDR3 coding sequence is TGTGCCAGCAGTCCCCCCGGGGGTCAGAATCAGCCCCAGCATTTT.

The chain combines TRBV13 with TRBJ1-2; D might be TRBD1 (5 bases). In germline, CDR1 is PRHDT, CDR2 FYEKMQ (reference sequence). This CDR3 is 15 amino acids long. Trimming removed 0 bases from V and 4 bases from J, with 12 bases in between. The CDR3 reads CASSLGRGTVYGYTF. Here the CDR3 DNA reads TGTGCCAGCAGCTTAGGAAGAGGGACTGTCTATGGCTACACCTTC.

Only a few counts were recorded for this clone. Other DNA sequences in this specimen translate into the identical CDR3. This chain uses TRBV7-9 with TRBJ1-1; D is unclear. The length of the CDR3 is 13 residues. Trimming pared 4 bases from V and 1 base from J, leaving 7 bases between. The germline CDR1 and CDR2 sequences are SEHNR and FQNEAQ (reference sequence). DNA of the CDR3: TGTGCCAGCAGCTGGACTGCGAACACTGAAGCTTTCTTT. Its protein product is CASSWTANTEAFF.

This clone showed up just once. The chain joins TRBV7-3 to TRBJ2-1, with TRBD2 as a possible D gene (6 bases). This CDR3 is 16 amino acids long. V lost 3 bases and J lost 5, with 17 bases in between. From germline, CDR1 is SGHTA and CDR2 FQGTGA. Here the CDR3 reads CASSFFGGWTDNEQFF. DNA for the CDR3: TGTGCCAGCAGCTTTTTTGGGGGGTGGACGGACAATGAGCAGTTCTTC.

The CDR3 is CASSLVTVMNTEAFF. The CDR3 bases are TGTGCCAGCAGCTTAGTTACGGTGATGAACACTGAAGCTTTCTTT. The chain recombines TRBV7-2 with TRBJ1-1; D call uncertain. This CDR3 is built from 15 residues. Germline V gene lookup returns CDR1 SGHTA and CDR2 FQGNSA. V lost 1 base to trimming and J lost 0 bases, with 9 bases between them.

Only one count was recorded for this clone. The V call is TRBV15, the J call TRBJ1-2, with D possibly TRBD1 on 6 matching bases. Trimming removed 4 bases at V and 2 bases at J, with 8 bases between. Germline V gene data show CDR1 as LNHNV and CDR2 as YYDKDF (reference sequence). CDR3 length: 13 residues. The CDR3 spells CATSTDRNYGYTF. CDR3 sequence (DNA): TGTGCCACCAGCACCGACAGGAACTATGGCTACACCTTC.

The V call is TRBV28, the J call TRBJ2-5, with unresolved D. Looked up from germline, CDR1 is MDHEN and CDR2 is SYDVKM. The V gene lost 3 bases and the J gene lost 0 bases, with 8 bases spanning the gap. The CDR3 has 14 amino acids. The chain's CDR3 is CASSFSVYQETQYF. CDR3 in DNA: TGTGCCAGCAGTTTCTCGGTGTACCAAGAGACCCAGTACTTC.

Here the CDR3 reads CAWTGGNSGNTIYF. The CDR3 DNA reads TGTGCCTGGACGGGAGGGAACTCTGGAAACACCATATATTTT. The chain combines TRBV30 with TRBJ1-3, with unresolved D. V lost 4 bases to trimming and J lost 0 bases, with 10 bases between them. The CDR3 is made up of 14 amino acids. Germline CDR1 GTSNPN, CDR2 SVGIG (reference sequence). Full variable domain (remainder filled in from reference TRBV30 and TRBJ1-3): SQTIHQWPATLVQPVGSPLSLECTVEGTSNPNLYWYRQAAGRGLQLLFYSVGIGQISSEVPQNLSASRPQDRQFILSSKKLLLSDSGFYLCAWTGGNSGNTIYFGEGSWLTVV.

This chain uses TRBV2 with TRBJ1-5; D gene ambiguous. CDR1 SNHLY and CDR2 FYNNEI come from the germline V gene. V shed 1 base and J shed 2 bases, with 6 bases lying between them. The CDR3 runs to 14 residues. CDR3 bases: TGTGCCAGCAGTGAAGGCATAGGCAATCAGCCCCAGCATTTT. Its translation: CASSEGIGNQPQHF. The full variable domain, its missing parts supplied by reference TRBV2 and TRBJ1-5, is EPEVTQTPSHQVTQMGQEVILRCVPISNHLYFYWYRQILGQKVEFLVSFYNNEISEKSEIFDDQFSVERPDGSNFTLKIRSTKLEDSAMYFCASSEGIGNQPQHFGDGTRLSIL.

Only one count was recorded for this clone. The chain couples TRBV29-1 to TRBJ1-1; 8 positions agree with TRBD1. The CDR3 runs 12 residues. V was clipped by 6 bases and J by 0 bases; unmatched bases: 0. Germline loops: CDR1 SQVTM, CDR2 ANQGSEA. The CDR3: CSVQGVNTEAFF. CDR3 in DNA: TGCAGCGTACAGGGGGTGAACACTGAAGCTTTCTTT.

The chain couples TRBV27 to TRBJ2-2, with unresolved D. Trimming took off 7 bases at V and 3 bases at J, with 6 bases between the two ends. The germline CDR1 and CDR2 sequences are MNHEY and SMNVEV (reference sequence). There are 12 residues in the CDR3. The chain's CDR3 is CASTSDTGELFF. CDR3 in DNA: TGTGCCAGCACGAGCGACACCGGGGAGCTGTTTTTT.

The chain has TRBV6-5 and TRBJ2-3; 11 nucleotides align to TRBD2. Trimming removed 5 bases from V and 1 base from J; junction bases left unmatched: 2. CDR1 is MNHEY and CDR2 is SVGAGI in the germline V gene. The CDR3 is 15 amino acids. CDR3 sequence (DNA): TGTGCCAGCAGTGGGGGACTAGCGGGCACAGATACGCAGTATTTT. Translating it yields CASSGGLAGTDTQYF.

The chain is built from TRBV2 and TRBJ2-3; D not resolved. V was shortened by 7 bases and J by 3 bases, with 14 bases between the two germline ends. The CDR3 is 14 residues long. Germline CDR1 SNHLY, CDR2 FYNNEI. The CDR3 region is CASKSQRQTDTQYF. In DNA, the CDR3 is TGTGCCAGCAAAAGCCAGAGGCAGACAGATACGCAGTATTTT. Using reference TRBV2 and TRBJ2-3 for the parts outside the CDR3, the full variable domain is EPEVTQTPSHQVTQMGQEVILRCVPISNHLYFYWYRQILGQKVEFLVSFYNNEISEKSEIFDDQFSVERPDGSNFTLKIRSTKLEDSAMYFCASKSQRQTDTQYFGPGTRLTVL.

This clone was seen only once. This chain joins TRBV6-1 and TRBJ1-1; D is possibly TRBD1 (5 bases). The ends were cut back, 5 bases at V and 1 base at J, with 8 bases in the middle. This CDR3 has 13 amino acids. Per the germline V gene, CDR1 is MNHNS and CDR2 is SASEGT. The CDR3 region is CASSFTGNTEAFF. CDR3 bases: TGTGCCAGCAGTTTCACAGGGAACACTGAAGCTTTCTTT.

This chain links TRBV30 with TRBJ1-1; D is undetermined. Trimming cost V 7 bases and J 2 bases, with 8 bases left between them. CDR3 size: 11 residues. Germline CDR1 and CDR2: GTSNPN and SVGIG (reference sequence). The CDR3 nucleotides read TGTGCCTCAAACAAAAACACTGAAGCTTTCTTT. This gives the protein CASNKNTEAFF.

The V and J genes are TRBV7-3 and TRBJ2-2; no reliable D call. The V and J ends lost 4 bases and 4 bases respectively, with 13 bases between them. CDR3 length: 15 amino acids. Per germline, CDR1 SGHTA and CDR2 FQGTGA. The CDR3: CASSSSSPGTGELFF. CDR3 DNA sequence: TGTGCCAGCAGCTCATCCTCCCCCGGCACCGGGGAGCTGTTTTTT.